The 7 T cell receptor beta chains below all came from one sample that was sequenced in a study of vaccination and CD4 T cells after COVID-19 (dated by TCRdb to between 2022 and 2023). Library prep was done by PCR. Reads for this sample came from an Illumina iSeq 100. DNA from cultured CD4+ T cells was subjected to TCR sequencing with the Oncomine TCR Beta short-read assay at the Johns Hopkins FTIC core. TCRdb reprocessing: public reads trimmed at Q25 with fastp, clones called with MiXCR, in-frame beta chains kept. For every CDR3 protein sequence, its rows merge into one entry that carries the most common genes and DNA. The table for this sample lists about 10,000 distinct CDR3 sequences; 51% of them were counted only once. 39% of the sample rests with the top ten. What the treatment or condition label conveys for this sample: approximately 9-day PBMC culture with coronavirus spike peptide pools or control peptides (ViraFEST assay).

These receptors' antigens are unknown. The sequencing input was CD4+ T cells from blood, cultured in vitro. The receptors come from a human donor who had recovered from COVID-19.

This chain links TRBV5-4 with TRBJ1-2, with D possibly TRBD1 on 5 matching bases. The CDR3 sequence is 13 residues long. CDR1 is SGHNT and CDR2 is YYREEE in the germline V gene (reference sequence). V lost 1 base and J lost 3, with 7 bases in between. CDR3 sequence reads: CASSLRGDYGYTF. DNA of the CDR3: TGTGCCAGCAGCTTGCGGGGGGACTATGGCTACACCTTC.

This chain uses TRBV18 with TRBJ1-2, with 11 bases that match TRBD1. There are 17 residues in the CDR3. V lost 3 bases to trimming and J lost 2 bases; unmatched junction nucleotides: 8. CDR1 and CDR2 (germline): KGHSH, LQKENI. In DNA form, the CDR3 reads TGTGCCAGCTCACCCTACTGGACAGGGGGCGGAAACTATGGCTACACCTTC. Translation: CASSPYWTGGGNYGYTF.

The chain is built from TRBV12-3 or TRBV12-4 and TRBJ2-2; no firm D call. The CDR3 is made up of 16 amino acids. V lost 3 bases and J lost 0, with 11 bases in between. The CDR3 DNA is TGTGCCAGCAGTTTTTGGCGGCCAACGAACACCGGGGAGCTGTTTTTT. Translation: CASSFWRPTNTGELFF.

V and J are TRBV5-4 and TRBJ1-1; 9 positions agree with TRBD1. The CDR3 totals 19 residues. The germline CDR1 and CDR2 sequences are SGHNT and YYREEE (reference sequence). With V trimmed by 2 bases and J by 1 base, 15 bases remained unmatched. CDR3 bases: TGTGCCAGCAGCTTCCCGGGACAGGGCGTGAGCCGCTCGAACACTGAAGCTTTCTTT. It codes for CASSFPGQGVSRSNTEAFF.

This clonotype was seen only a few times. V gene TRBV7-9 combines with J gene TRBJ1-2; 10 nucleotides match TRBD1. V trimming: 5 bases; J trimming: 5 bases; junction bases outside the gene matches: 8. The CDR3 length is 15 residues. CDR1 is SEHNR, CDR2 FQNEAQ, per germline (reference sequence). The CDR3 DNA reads TGTGCCAGCAGCGCTGACAGGGGGCTTCTATATGGCTACACCTTC. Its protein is CASSADRGLLYGYTF.

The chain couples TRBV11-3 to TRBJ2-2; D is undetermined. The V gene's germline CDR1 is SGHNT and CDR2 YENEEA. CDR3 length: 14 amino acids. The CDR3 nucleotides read TGTGTAACCCGACCGTCAGCGAACACCGGGGAGCTGTTTTTT. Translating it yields CVTRPSANTGELFF.

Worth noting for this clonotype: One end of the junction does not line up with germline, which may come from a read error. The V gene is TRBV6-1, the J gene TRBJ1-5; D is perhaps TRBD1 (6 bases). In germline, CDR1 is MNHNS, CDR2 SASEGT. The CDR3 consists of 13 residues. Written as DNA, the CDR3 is TGTGCCAGCAGGGGGGGGGCAGGACAGCACCAGCATTTT. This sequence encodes CASRGGAGQHQHF.